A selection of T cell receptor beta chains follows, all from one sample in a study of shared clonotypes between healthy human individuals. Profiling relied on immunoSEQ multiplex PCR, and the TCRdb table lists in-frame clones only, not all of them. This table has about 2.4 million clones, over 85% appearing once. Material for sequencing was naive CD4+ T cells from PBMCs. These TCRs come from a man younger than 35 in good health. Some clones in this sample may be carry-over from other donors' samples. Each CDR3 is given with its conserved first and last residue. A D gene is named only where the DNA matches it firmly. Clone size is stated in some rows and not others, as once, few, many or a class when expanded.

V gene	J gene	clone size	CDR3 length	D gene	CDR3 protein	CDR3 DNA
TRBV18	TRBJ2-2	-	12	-	CASSPGAGELFF	TGTGCCAGCTCACCGGGGGCCGGGGAGCTGTTTTTT
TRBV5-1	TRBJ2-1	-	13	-	CASTPGGHNEQFF	TGCGCCAGCACCCCCGGGGGTCACAATGAGCAGTTCTTC
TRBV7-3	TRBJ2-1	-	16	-	CASSLSGGLRNNEQFF	TGTGCCAGCAGCTTATCGGGCGGGCTAAGAAACAATGAGCAGTTCTTC
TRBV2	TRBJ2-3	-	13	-	CASTVTSVDTQYF	TGTGCCAGCACGGTAACTTCCGTGGATACGCAGTATTTT
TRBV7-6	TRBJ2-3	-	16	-	CASSRAGGPSTDTQYF	TGTGCCAGCAGCCGCGCCGGCGGGCCTAGCACAGATACGCAGTATTTT
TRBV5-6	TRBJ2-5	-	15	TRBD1	CASSSYGTAQETQYF	TGTGCCAGCAGCTCGTACGGGACAGCCCAAGAGACCCAGTACTTC
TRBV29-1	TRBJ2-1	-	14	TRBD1	CSVARGLSYNEQFF	TGCAGCGTGGCCAGGGGGCTCAGCTACAATGAGCAGTTCTTC
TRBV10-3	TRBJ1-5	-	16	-	CAISESGGSSNQPQHF	TGTGCCATCAGTGAGTCCGGCGGTAGCAGCAATCAGCCCCAGCATTTT
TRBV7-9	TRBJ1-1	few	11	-	CASSSMAEAFF	TGTGCCAGCAGCTCGATGGCTGAAGCTTTCTTT
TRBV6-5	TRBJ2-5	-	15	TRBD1	CASSTTGTGAETQYF	TGTGCCAGCAGCACGACCGGGACAGGGGCAGAGACCCAGTACTTC
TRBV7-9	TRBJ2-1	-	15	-	CASSLAGPLGNEQFF	TGTGCCAGCAGCTTAGCGGGCCCTCTAGGGAATGAGCAGTTCTTC
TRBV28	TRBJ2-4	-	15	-	CASSPTGLAKNIQYF	TGTGCCAGCAGCCCGACAGGCTTAGCCAAAAACATTCAGTACTTC
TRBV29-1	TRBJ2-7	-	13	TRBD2	CSVGLAGVGEQYF	TGCAGCGTTGGCCTAGCGGGAGTTGGCGAGCAGTACTTC
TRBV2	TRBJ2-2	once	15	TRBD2	CATTAATGGTGELFF	TGTGCCACCACCGCCGCTACGGGGGGCACCGGGGAGCTGTTTTTT
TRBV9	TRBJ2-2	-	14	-	CASSVAYVHGELFF	TGTGCCAGCAGCGTAGCTTACGTTCACGGGGAGCTGTTTTTT
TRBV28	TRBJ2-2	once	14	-	CASSTTRGTGELFF	TGTGCCAGCAGTACAACTAGGGGCACCGGGGAGCTGTTTTTT
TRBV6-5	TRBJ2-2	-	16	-	CASSYSIGRGTGELFF	TGTGCCAGCAGTTACTCGATTGGCAGGGGCACCGGGGAGCTGTTTTTT
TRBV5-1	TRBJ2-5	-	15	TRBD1	CASSLAPGQQETQYF	TGCGCCAGCAGCTTGGCACCGGGACAGCAAGAGACCCAGTACTTC
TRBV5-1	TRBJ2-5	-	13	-	CASSLGSEETQYF	TGCGCCAGCAGCTTGGGCAGCGAAGAGACCCAGTACTTC
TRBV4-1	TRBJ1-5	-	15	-	CASSQFAGMNQPQHF	TGCGCCAGCAGCCAATTCGCAGGGATGAATCAGCCCCAGCATTTT
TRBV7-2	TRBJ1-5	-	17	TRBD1	CASSLVGTGSIRQPQHF	TGTGCCAGCAGCTTAGTTGGGACAGGGAGTATTCGGCAGCCCCAGCATTTT
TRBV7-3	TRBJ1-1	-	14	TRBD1	CASKGQGADTEAFF	TGTGCCAGCAAGGGACAGGGGGCGGACACTGAAGCTTTCTTT
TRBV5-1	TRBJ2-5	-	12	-	CASSFGDPRQDF	TGCGCCAGCAGCTTTGGGGATCCCCGGCAGGACTTC
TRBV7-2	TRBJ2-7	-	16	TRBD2	CASSLEASGSSYEQYF	TGTGCCAGCAGCTTAGAGGCTAGCGGGAGTTCCTACGAGCAGTACTTC
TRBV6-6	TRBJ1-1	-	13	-	CASNPQGPTEAFF	TGTGCCAGCAATCCACAGGGTCCCACTGAAGCTTTCTTT
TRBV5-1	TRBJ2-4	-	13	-	CASSGVDKNIQYF	TGCGCCAGCAGTGGCGTGGACAAAAACATTCAGTACTTC
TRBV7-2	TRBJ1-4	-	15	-	CASSRTGSPSEKLFF	TGTGCCAGCAGCAGAACCGGGTCCCCGTCGGAAAAACTGTTTTTT
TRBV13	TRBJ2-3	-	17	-	CASSLGGYALRTDTQYF	TGTGCCAGCAGCCTAGGGGGGTATGCGCTTCGCACAGATACGCAGTATTTT
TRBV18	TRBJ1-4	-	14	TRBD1	CASSPGQGDEKLFF	TGTGCCAGCTCACCTGGACAGGGAGATGAAAAACTGTTTTTT
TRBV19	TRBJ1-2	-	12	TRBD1	CASNRGEVGYTF	TGTGCCAGTAACAGGGGAGAAGTTGGCTACACCTTC
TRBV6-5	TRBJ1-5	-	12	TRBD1	CASRTGSQPQHF	TGTGCCAGCAGGACAGGGAGCCAGCCCCAGCATTTT
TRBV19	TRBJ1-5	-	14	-	CASRRVSGDQPQHF	TGTGCCAGTAGAAGAGTAAGTGGCGATCAGCCCCAGCATTTT
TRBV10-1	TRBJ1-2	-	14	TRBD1	CASSPQGLSYGYTF	TGCGCCAGCAGTCCACAGGGGCTCTCCTATGGCTACACCTTC
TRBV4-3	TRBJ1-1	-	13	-	CASSQVLNTEAFF	TGCGCCAGCAGCCAAGTTTTGAACACTGAAGCTTTCTTT
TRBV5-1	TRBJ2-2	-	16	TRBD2	CASSLLVAGNAGELFF	TGCGCCAGCAGCTTGTTAGTAGCGGGAAACGCCGGGGAGCTGTTTTTT
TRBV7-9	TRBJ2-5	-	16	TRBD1	CASSLRGGVTRETQYF	TGTGCCAGCAGCTTACGAGGGGGCGTTACGAGGGAGACCCAGTACTTC
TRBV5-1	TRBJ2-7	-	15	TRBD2	CASTPLAGGVYEQYF	TGCGCCAGCACCCCTCTAGCGGGAGGGGTCTACGAGCAGTACTTC
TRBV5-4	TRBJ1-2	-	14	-	CASSLSGRNYGYTF	TGTGCCAGCAGCTTGTCGGGACGGAACTATGGCTACACCTTC
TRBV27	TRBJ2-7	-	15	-	CASSATGTQSYEQYF	TGTGCCAGCAGTGCCACCGGGACTCAGTCCTACGAGCAGTACTTC
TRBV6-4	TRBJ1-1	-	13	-	CASSVTPNTEAFF	TGTGCCAGCAGTGTGACACCGAACACTGAAGCTTTCTTT
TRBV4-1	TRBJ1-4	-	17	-	CASSQPRRGTTQIELFF	TGCGCCAGCAGCCAACCGCGTCGTGGGACCACACAAATAGAACTGTTTTTT
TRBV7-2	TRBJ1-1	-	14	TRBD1	CASSRDRVNTEAFF	TGTGCCAGCAGCAGGGACAGGGTGAACACTGAAGCTTTCTTT
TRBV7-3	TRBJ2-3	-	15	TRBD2	CASSPWVAGTDTQYF	TGTGCCAGCAGCCCCTGGGTAGCGGGAACAGATACGCAGTATTTT
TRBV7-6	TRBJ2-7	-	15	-	CASSPLQGSGYEQYF	TGTGCCAGCAGCCCCTTGCAGGGGTCGGGCTACGAGCAGTACTTC
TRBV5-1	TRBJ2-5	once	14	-	CASSEGQNQETQYF	TGCGCCAGCAGCGAAGGACAGAACCAAGAGACCCAGTACTTC
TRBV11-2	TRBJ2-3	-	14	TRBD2	CASSSRDYADTQYF	TGTGCCAGCAGCAGCCGGGACTACGCAGATACGCAGTATTTT